The entry that follows covers one T cell receptor beta chain sequence. Clones were sequenced by immunoSEQ multiplex PCR, and TCRdb holds only the in-frame ones, with some missing. The sample carries 50,000 or so clones, around 88% recorded once. The CDR3 is 14 residues long. Germline CDR1 SGHVS, CDR2 FQNEAQ. The trim removed 5 bases at V and 9 bases at J, leaving 6 bases unmatched. The data belong to a study of blood T cell repertoires in COVID-19. Background on the study: Some COVID-19 samples were acute and others convalescent; all came from the United States, Italy and Spain. Sources were T cells, B-cell-depleted T cells, or PBMCs; the material itself was cDNA or gDNA.

The sequenced sample was peripheral blood. This sequence originates from a woman aged 55-70 years with acute or convalescent COVID-19. This chain connects TRBV7-8 to TRBJ1-6; 8 bases match TRBD1. DNA of the CDR3: TGTGCCAGCAGCATTCCAGGGGGCGCTTCACCCCTCCACTTT. Translating gives CASSIPGGASPLHF.